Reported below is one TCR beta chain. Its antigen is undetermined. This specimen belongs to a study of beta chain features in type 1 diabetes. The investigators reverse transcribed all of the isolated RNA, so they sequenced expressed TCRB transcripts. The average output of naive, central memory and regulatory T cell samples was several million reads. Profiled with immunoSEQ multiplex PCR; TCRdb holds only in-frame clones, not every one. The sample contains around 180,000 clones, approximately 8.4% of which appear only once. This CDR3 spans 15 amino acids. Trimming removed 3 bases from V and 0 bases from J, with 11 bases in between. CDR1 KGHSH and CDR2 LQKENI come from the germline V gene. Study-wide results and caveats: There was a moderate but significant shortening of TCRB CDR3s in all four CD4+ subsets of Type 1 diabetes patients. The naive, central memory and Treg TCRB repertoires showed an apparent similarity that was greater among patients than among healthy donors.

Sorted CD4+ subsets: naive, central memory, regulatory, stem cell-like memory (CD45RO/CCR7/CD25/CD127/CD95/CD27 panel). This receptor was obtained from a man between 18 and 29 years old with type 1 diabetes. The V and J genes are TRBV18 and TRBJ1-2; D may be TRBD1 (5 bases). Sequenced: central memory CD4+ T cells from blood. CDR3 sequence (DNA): TGTGCCAGCTCACCCCCCGGAGGGGCTAACTATGGCTACACCTTC. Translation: CASSPPGGANYGYTF.